This T cell receptor beta chain was profiled in a study of identical twins. Regarding the study as a whole: Memory repertoires lacked the insertion deficit that abundant cord blood beta clonotypes showed.

Each CDR3 protein gets one entry after TCRdb re-called the 5' RACE reads with MiXCR. The table has under 350,000 distinct CDR3 sequences, more than 8% seen once. This clonotype was found a few times. Its target is not known. The CDR3 length is 15 residues. Germline trimming cut 6 bases from V and 3 bases from J; bases unmatched to any gene: 6. These data were also filed under a second study, of yellow fever vaccine responses in identical twins.

The sequence came from a woman between 18 and 29 years old in good health. This chain connects TRBV12-3 or TRBV12-4 to TRBJ2-2, with 8 bases fitting TRBD1. Material for sequencing was CD8+ T cells sorted from blood. CDR3 bases: TGTGCCAGCAGGGTCAGGGGGCGGGACACCGGGGAGCTGTTTTTT. Translation: CASRVRGRDTGELFF.